A selection of T cell receptor beta chains follows, all from one sample in a study of cytomegalovirus exposure and HLA in healthy donors. Sequencing used immunoSEQ multiplex PCR; TCRdb keeps in-frame clones, though not all of them. The table includes about 89,000 clones, more than 70% detected once. The sequencing sample was made of PBMCs. The receptor set was obtained from a man aged 30-40 years in good health and CMV-seronegative. The CDR3 runs from the conserved cysteine through the conserved F or W. Each record gives: clone size, J gene, CDR3 length, D gene, V gene, CDR3 DNA, CDR3 protein. A D gene is named only where the DNA matches it firmly. Rows give clone size only sometimes, using once, few, many, or a class for an expanded clone.

size: .
J: TRBJ1-1
length: 14
D: .
V: TRBV7-8
DNA: TGTGCCAGCAGCTTATCATCGGTGAACACTGAAGCTTTCTTT
CDR3: CASSLSSVNTEAFF

size: .
J: TRBJ1-1
length: 13
D: TRBD1
V: TRBV19
DNA: TGTGCCAGTACCGACAGGGGGTACACTGAAGCTTTCTTT
CDR3: CASTDRGYTEAFF

size: .
J: TRBJ2-7
length: 14
D: TRBD2
V: TRBV13
DNA: TGTGCCAGCAGCTTATTTGGGAGGGCCTACGAGCAGTACTTC
CDR3: CASSLFGRAYEQYF

size: few
J: TRBJ2-7
length: 14
D: .
V: TRBV13
DNA: TGTGCCAGCTCGCTCAGGACAGCCGACTACGAGCAGTACTTC
CDR3: CASSLRTADYEQYF

size: .
J: TRBJ2-7
length: 14
D: TRBD1
V: TRBV27
DNA: TGTGCCAGCAGTACCGGGACAGTCTCCTACGCGCAGTACTTC
CDR3: CASSTGTVSYAQYF

size: .
J: TRBJ1-3
length: 10
D: .
V: TRBV7-9
DNA: TGTTCCAGCAGCCCAGACACCATATATTTT
CDR3: CSSSPDTIYF

size: .
J: TRBJ1-1
length: 13
D: .
V: TRBV18
DNA: TGTGCCAGCTCGGTGGCAGGGGACACTGAAGCTTTCTTT
CDR3: CASSVAGDTEAFF

size: .
J: TRBJ1-1
length: 16
D: .
V: TRBV6-1
DNA: TGTGCCAGCAGTGAAGGGATTGGCTACGGCGGTACTGAAGCTTTCTTT
CDR3: CASSEGIGYGGTEAFF

size: .
J: TRBJ2-5
length: 14
D: TRBD1
V: TRBV5-6
DNA: TGTGCCAGCAGCCCCTCGACAGGGGGGGAGACCCAGTACTTC
CDR3: CASSPSTGGETQYF

size: .
J: TRBJ2-7
length: 19
D: TRBD2
V: TRBV27
DNA: TGTGCCACCCGGAGAGACGGCGGACTAGCGGGAGTCGTGAATTACGAGCAGTACTTC
CDR3: CATRRDGGLAGVVNYEQYF

size: .
J: TRBJ2-7
length: 14
D: TRBD2
V: TRBV5-1
DNA: TGCGCCAGCGGCCCGACTAGCGGGAGCGACGAGCAGTACTTC
CDR3: CASGPTSGSDEQYF

size: .
J: TRBJ1-5
length: 14
D: .
V: TRBV7-8
DNA: TGTGCCAGCACCCCGGGGGGGTTTCTTCAGCCCCAGCATTTT
CDR3: CASTPGGFLQPQHF

size: .
J: TRBJ1-6
length: 16
D: TRBD1
V: TRBV5-4
DNA: TGTGCCAGCAGCCCGGACAGGGGAGATTATAATTCACCCCTCCACTTT
CDR3: CASSPDRGDYNSPLHF

size: .
J: TRBJ1-6
length: 15
D: .
V: TRBV6-6
DNA: TGTGCCAGCAGTTACTCGGCAGCCTATAATTCACCCCTCCACTTT
CDR3: CASSYSAAYNSPLHF

size: few
J: TRBJ2-3
length: 14
D: .
V: TRBV7-2
DNA: TGTGCCAGCAGCTTAGCTATTCAGGCAGATACGCAGTATTTT
CDR3: CASSLAIQADTQYF

size: .
J: TRBJ2-3
length: 16
D: TRBD1
V: TRBV4-1
DNA: TGCGCCAGCAGCCATTTCAGGACAGGTAGCACAGATACGCAGTATTTT
CDR3: CASSHFRTGSTDTQYF

size: .
J: TRBJ1-5
length: 13
D: .
V: TRBV4-3
DNA: TGCGCCAGCAGCCAAGATCTCCGTCAGCCCCAGCATTTT
CDR3: CASSQDLRQPQHF

size: few
J: TRBJ1-1
length: 16
D: .
V: TRBV5-4
DNA: TGTGCCAGCAGCTTGTGGCAGCTAAGAGGTGGCACTGAAGCTTTCTTT
CDR3: CASSLWQLRGGTEAFF

size: .
J: TRBJ1-5
length: 14
D: .
V: TRBV2
DNA: TGTGCCAGCAGGGCACCGTATAGCAATCAGCCCCAGCATTTT
CDR3: CASRAPYSNQPQHF

size: .
J: TRBJ2-7
length: 14
D: .
V: TRBV14
DNA: TGTGCCAGCAGCCAAGGTCCAGGGAGGCACGAGCAGTACTTC
CDR3: CASSQGPGRHEQYF

size: .
J: TRBJ1-5
length: 14
D: .
V: TRBV16
DNA: TGTGCCAGCAGCCAAGGGAGTAGCAATCAGCCCCAGCATTTT
CDR3: CASSQGSSNQPQHF

size: .
J: TRBJ1-6
length: 16
D: TRBD1
V: TRBV7-9
DNA: TGTGCCAGCGGGACTTCAGGGGGCGATCGGGACTCACCCCTCCACTTT
CDR3: CASGTSGGDRDSPLHF

size: .
J: TRBJ1-2
length: 16
D: TRBD1
V: TRBV18
DNA: TGTGCCAGCTCACCAGATTCGACAGGGATAAACTATGGCTACACCTTC
CDR3: CASSPDSTGINYGYTF

size: once
J: TRBJ2-1
length: 14
D: .
V: TRBV10-3
DNA: TGTGCCATCAGTGGACAGCTCTCCTACAATGAGCAGTTCTTC
CDR3: CAISGQLSYNEQFF

size: .
J: TRBJ2-1
length: 13
D: TRBD2
V: TRBV2
DNA: TGTGCCAGCACTCAACCCCCTACTAGCGGGAGGTTCTTC
CDR3: CASTQPPTSGRFF

size: .
J: TRBJ1-2
length: 12
D: .
V: TRBV2
DNA: TGTGCCAGCACGGCGGCCCTCTATGGCTACACCTTC
CDR3: CASTAALYGYTF

size: .
J: TRBJ2-5
length: 19
D: .
V: TRBV28
DNA: TGTGCCAGCAGTTTACGCAGCCGACAGTCTCTTTGGGGTCTACGGGAGCAGTACTTC
CDR3: CASSLRSRQSLWGLREQYF

size: .
J: TRBJ2-3
length: 20
D: TRBD2
V: TRBV28
DNA: TGTGCCAGCAGTCTCCCTCGGGGACTAGCGGGAGTATACGGCACAGATACGCAGTATTTT
CDR3: CASSLPRGLAGVYGTDTQYF

size: .
J: TRBJ2-5
length: 15
D: TRBD2
V: TRBV19
DNA: TGTGCCAGTAGTACTACTAGCGGGAGTTTAGAGACCCAGTACTTC
CDR3: CASSTTSGSLETQYF

size: .
J: TRBJ2-1
length: 14
D: .
V: TRBV6-6
DNA: TGTGCCAGCAGTTACTCGAGTAGCGTTTTTGAGCAGTTCTTC
CDR3: CASSYSSSVFEQFF

size: .
J: TRBJ2-1
length: 16
D: TRBD2
V: TRBV10-1
DNA: TGCGCCAGCAGTGAGTCGAGCGGGAGAGGGGACAATGAGCAGTTCTTC
CDR3: CASSESSGRGDNEQFF

size: .
J: TRBJ1-1
length: 15
D: TRBD1
V: TRBV4-2
DNA: TGTGCCAGCAGCCGACTGGACAGGGGAGACACTGAAGCTTTCTTT
CDR3: CASSRLDRGDTEAFF

size: .
J: TRBJ2-7
length: 14
D: .
V: TRBV28
DNA: TGTGCCAGCAGCCACAACGCCGGGGTTAACGAGCAGTACTTC
CDR3: CASSHNAGVNEQYF

size: .
J: TRBJ2-2
length: 16
D: .
V: TRBV4-2
DNA: TGTGCCAGCAGCCAAGATGTGGCAGGGGTCACCGGGGAGCTGTTTTTT
CDR3: CASSQDVAGVTGELFF

size: once
J: TRBJ1-1
length: 17
D: TRBD1
V: TRBV7-2
DNA: TGTGCCAGCAGCTTAGCGGGACAGGGGAGTGTGAACACTGAAGCTTTCTTT
CDR3: CASSLAGQGSVNTEAFF

size: .
J: TRBJ2-7
length: 14
D: TRBD1
V: TRBV30
DNA: TGTGCCTGGAGTCTTGGACAGGGCGAGGGGGAGCAGTACTTC
CDR3: CAWSLGQGEGEQYF

size: .
J: TRBJ2-3
length: 17
D: TRBD2
V: TRBV7-2
DNA: TGTGCCAGCAGCTCCTACTATAGCGGGAGAGGGAGGGATACGCAGTATTTT
CDR3: CASSSYYSGRGRDTQYF

size: .
J: TRBJ1-2
length: 14
D: TRBD1
V: TRBV6-5
DNA: TGTGCCAGCAGTGCTTCACAGGGGTTGTATGGCTACACCTTC
CDR3: CASSASQGLYGYTF

size: .
J: TRBJ1-2
length: 13
D: .
V: TRBV30
DNA: TGTGCCGGGAAGGACAGAGCTAACTATGGCTACACCTTC
CDR3: CAGKDRANYGYTF